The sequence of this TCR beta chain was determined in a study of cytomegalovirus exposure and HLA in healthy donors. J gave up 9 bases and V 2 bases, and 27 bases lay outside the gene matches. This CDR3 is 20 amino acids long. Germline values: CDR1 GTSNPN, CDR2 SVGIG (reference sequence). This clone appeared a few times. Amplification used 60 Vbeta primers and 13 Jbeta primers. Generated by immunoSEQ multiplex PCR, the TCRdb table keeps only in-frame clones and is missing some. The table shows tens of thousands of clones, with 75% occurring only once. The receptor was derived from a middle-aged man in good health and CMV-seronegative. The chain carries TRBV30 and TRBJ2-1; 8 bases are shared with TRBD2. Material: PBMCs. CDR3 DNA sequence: TGTGCCTGGAGTACCGGGACTAGACAGTGGGATAAGAGGGAGCCCAGTGAGCAGTTCTTC. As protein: CAWSTGTRQWDKREPSEQFF. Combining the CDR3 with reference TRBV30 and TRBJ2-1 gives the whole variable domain SQTIHQWPATLVQPVGSPLSLECTVEGTSNPNLYWYRQAAGRGLQLLFYSVGIGQISSEVPQNLSASRPQDRQFILSSKKLLLSDSGFYLCAWSTGTRQWDKREPSEQFFGPGTRLTVL.